Sequencing of this TCR beta chain was carried out in a study of blood T cell repertoires in COVID-19. About the research overall: COVID-19 samples from acute and convalescent phases originated in the United States, Italy and Spain.

Germline CDR1 and CDR2: LGHDT and YNNKEL (reference sequence). The V gene end was trimmed by 2 bases and the J gene end by 3 bases; junction bases not matched to a gene: 8. The CDR3 totals 19 residues. One Seattle source followed patients from active infection through their disease course. Using immunoSEQ multiplex PCR, the repertoire was profiled, and TCRdb retains in-frame clones only, with some absent. The sample yields 25,000 to 30,000 clones, 93% seen once. V and J are TRBV3-1 (or the pseudogene TRBV3-2) and TRBJ2-3; TRBD2 agrees at 16 bases. The sequenced sample consisted of peripheral blood. This clonotype originated in a woman in her 70s with COVID-19, enrolled during active disease. CDR3 DNA sequence: TGTGCCAGCAGCCAAACGGGGACTAGCGGGAGGGCCGAGACAGATACGCAGTATTTT. It codes for CASSQTGTSGRAETDTQYF.